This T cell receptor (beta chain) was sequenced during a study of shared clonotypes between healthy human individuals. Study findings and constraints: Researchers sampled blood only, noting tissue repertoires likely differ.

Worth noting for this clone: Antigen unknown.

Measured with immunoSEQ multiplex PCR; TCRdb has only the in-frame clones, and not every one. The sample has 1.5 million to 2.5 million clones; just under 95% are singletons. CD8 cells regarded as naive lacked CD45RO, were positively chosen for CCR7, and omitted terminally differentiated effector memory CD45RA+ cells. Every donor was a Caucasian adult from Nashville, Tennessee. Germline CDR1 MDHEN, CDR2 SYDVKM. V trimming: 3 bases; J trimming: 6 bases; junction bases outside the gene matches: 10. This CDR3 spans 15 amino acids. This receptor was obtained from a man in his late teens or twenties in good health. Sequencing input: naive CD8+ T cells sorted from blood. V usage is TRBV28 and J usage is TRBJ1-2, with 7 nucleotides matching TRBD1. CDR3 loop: CASSFLPPGTDGYTF. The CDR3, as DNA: TGTGCCAGCAGTTTCCTCCCCCCCGGGACAGATGGCTACACCTTC.